This T cell receptor beta chain emerged from a study of early T cells in non-severe SARS-CoV-2 infection. Across the study: From unsorted whole blood, bulk RNA was sequenced, and the chains remained unpaired.

J lost 0 bases, V lost 5 bases, and 13 bases had no gene match. Germline assignment: CDR1 SEHNR and CDR2 FQNEAQ (reference sequence). The CDR3 loop spans 18 amino acids. With respect to this clonotype: Its specificity is not known.

General study findings and limits: VDJdb matching favored anti-spike CD8 responses, missing private and CD4 specificities.

Unique molecular identifier tags were affixed to discrete cDNA molecules. TCRdb reprocessed the 5' RACE reads with MiXCR, giving one entry per CDR3 protein. The data show 65,000 to 95,000 distinct CDR3 sequences, around 14% seen once. The sample comprised whole blood. The sequence derives from an adult who was a healthcare worker with PCR-confirmed SARS-CoV-2 infection or an uninfected control (not recorded which). The chain employs TRBV7-9 and TRBJ2-3, with 8 bases that match TRBD2. The CDR3 DNA reads as TGTGCCAGCAGCCTACTTCCCGGGGGGGCAACTAGCACAGATACGCAGTATTTT. Translating gives CASSLLPGGATSTDTQYF.